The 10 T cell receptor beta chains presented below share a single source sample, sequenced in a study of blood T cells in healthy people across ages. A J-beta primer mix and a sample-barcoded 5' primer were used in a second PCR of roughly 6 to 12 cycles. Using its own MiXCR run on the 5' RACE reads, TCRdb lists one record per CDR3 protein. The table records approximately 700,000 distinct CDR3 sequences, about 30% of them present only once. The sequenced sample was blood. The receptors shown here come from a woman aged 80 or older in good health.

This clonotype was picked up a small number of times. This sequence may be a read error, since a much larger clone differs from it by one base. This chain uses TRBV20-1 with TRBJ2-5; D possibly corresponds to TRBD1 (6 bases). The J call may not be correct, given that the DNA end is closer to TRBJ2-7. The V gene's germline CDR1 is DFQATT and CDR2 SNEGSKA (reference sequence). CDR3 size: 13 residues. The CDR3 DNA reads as TGCAGTGCTAGAGATCTGGGGGCGAACGAGCAGTACTTC. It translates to CSARDLGANEQYF.

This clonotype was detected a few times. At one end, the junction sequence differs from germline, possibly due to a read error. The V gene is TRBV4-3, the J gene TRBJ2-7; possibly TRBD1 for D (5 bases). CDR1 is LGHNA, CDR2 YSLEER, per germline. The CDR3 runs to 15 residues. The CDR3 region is CANSQEVAGTYEQYF. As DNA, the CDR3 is TGCGCCAACAGCCAAGAAGTAGCAGGGACCTACGAGCAGTACTTC.

CDR3 nucleotide sequence: TGCAGTGCAGGGGAGGCAATCTACGAGCAGTACTTC. The encoded protein is CSAGEAIYEQYF. This chain uses TRBV20-1 with TRBJ2-5; possibly TRBD2 for D (6 bases). The closer fit of TRBJ2-7 to the DNA end suggests the J call may be wrong. The CDR3 is made up of 12 amino acids. Germline CDR1 is DFQATT and CDR2 is SNEGSKA (reference sequence).

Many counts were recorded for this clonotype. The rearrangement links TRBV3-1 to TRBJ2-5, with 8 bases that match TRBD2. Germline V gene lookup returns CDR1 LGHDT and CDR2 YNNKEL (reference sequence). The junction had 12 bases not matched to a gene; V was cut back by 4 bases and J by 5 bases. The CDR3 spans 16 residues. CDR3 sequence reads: CASSRGSAGGRETQYF. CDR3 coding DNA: TGTGCCAGCAGCCGAGGGTCGGCGGGGGGACGGGAGACCCAGTACTTC.

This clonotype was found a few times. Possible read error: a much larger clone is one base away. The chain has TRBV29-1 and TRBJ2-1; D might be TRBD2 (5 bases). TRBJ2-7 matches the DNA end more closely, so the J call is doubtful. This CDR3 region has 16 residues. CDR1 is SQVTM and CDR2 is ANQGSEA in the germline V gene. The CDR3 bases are TGCAGCGTTATGGTTGGAGCGGACCCCTCCTACAATGAGCAGTACTTC. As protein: CSVMVGADPSYNEQYF.

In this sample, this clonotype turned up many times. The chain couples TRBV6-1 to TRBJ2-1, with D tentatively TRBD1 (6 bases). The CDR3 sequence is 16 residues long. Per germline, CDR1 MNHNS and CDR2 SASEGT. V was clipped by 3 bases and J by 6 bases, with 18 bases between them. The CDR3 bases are TGTGCCAGCAGTGATTTAAGGGGGAAGAAGGGCAATGAGCAGTTCTTC. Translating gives CASSDLRGKKGNEQFF.

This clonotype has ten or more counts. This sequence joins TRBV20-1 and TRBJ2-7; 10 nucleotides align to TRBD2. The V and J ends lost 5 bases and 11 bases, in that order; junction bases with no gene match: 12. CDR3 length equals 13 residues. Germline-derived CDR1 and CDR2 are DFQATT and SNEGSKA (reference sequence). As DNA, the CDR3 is TGCAGTGCTTCCCCGGGACTAGCGTCGCCCAAGTACTTC. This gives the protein CSASPGLASPKYF.

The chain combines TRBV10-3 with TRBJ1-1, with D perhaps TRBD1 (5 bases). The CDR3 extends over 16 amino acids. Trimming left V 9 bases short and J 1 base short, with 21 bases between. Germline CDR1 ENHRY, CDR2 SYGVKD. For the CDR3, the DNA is TGTGCCATTCGGAGGGGTGGAGCAGGGCCGAACACTGAAGCTTTCTTT. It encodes CAIRRGGAGPNTEAFF.

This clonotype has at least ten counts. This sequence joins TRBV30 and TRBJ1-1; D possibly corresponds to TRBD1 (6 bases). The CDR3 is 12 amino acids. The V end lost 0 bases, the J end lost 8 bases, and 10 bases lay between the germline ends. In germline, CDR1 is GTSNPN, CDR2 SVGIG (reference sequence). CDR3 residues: CAWSVQGREAFF. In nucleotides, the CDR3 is TGTGCCTGGAGTGTACAGGGCCGGGAAGCTTTCTTT.

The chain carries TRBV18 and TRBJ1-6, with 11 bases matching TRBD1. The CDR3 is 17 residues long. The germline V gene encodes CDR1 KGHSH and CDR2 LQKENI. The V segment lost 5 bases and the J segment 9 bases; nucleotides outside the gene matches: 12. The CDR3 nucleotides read TGTGCCAGCTCATACTTATCACCCGGGACAGGGGGTTCACCCCTCCACTTT. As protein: CASSYLSPGTGGSPLHF.